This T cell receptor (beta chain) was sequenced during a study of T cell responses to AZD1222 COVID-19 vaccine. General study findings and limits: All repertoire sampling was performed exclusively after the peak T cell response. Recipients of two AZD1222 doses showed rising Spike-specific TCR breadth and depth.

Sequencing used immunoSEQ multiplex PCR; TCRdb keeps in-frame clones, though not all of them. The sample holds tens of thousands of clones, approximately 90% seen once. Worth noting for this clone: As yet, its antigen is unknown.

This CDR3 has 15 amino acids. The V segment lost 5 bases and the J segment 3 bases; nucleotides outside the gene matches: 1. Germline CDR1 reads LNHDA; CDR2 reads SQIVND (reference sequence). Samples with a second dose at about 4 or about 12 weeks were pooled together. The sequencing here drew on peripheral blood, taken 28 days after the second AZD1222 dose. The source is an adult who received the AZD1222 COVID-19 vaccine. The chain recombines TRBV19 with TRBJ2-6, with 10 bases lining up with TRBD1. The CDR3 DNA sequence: TGTGCCAGTAGTCGGGACAGGGGTGGGGCCAACGTCCTGACTTTC. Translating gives CASSRDRGGANVLTF.